A single sample is the source of the 32 T cell receptor beta chains below, sequenced in a study of beta chain features in type 1 diabetes. The study reverse transcribed the entire isolated RNA, so it sequenced expressed TCRB transcripts. This table comes from immunoSEQ multiplex PCR, and its TCRdb copy is limited to in-frame clones, with some not included. The sample consists of some 180,000 clones, about an eighth of them appearing once. What was sequenced was central memory CD4+ T cells from blood. The source of these receptors is a woman aged 18 to 35 in good health.

This sequence joins TRBV4-3 and TRBJ2-3, with 10 nucleotides matching TRBD2. Germline V CDR1 and CDR2: LGHNA, YSLEER. This CDR3 has 15 residues. V shed 1 base, J shed 5 bases, and the junction held 3 bases outside the gene matches. The CDR3 spells CASSQGLAGVDTQYF. DNA for the CDR3: TGCGCCAGCAGCCAAGGGCTAGCGGGAGTAGATACGCAGTATTTT.

This clone has a handful of counts. DNA for the CDR3: TGTGCCAGCAGCCAAGACGCAACAGGGATCGAGTATGGCTACACCTTC. Its translation is CASSQDATGIEYGYTF. The V and J genes are TRBV4-2 and TRBJ1-2; TRBD1 might be the D (6 bases). V was pared by 0 bases and J by 5 bases, with 16 bases between. The CDR3 covers 16 residues. Germline V gene sequence: CDR1 LGHNA, CDR2 YNFKEQ.

This clone has just a few counts. The chain employs TRBV29-1 and TRBJ1-1, with D unresolved. The CDR3 is 15 amino acids. V lost 4 bases and J 6 bases, leaving 21 bases between the germline ends. Germline V gives CDR1 SQVTM, CDR2 ANQGSEA. The CDR3 is CSVGKDSRKEAEAFF. In DNA, the CDR3 is TGCAGCGTTGGAAAGGACTCCAGGAAAGAGGCTGAAGCTTTCTTT.

V is TRBV5-1 and J is TRBJ2-5; D is unclear. The CDR3 runs 12 residues. Trimming pared 4 bases from V and 2 bases from J, leaving 6 bases between. Germline values: CDR1 SGHRS, CDR2 YFSETQ. CDR3 protein: CASSPFQETQYF. The CDR3 DNA sequence: TGCGCCAGCAGCCCGTTTCAAGAGACCCAGTACTTC.

This clone was detected a few times. The rearrangement uses TRBV21-1 and TRBJ2-1; TRBD1 was called by the table and not checked on the DNA. TRBV21-1 is a listed pseudogene. This CDR3 has 15 amino acids. CDR3 bases: TGTGCCAGCGGGGAACAGGGGGCTAGGTACAATGAGCAGTTCTTC. It translates to CASGEQGARYNEQFF.

The table lists this clone with a few counts. The rearrangement links TRBV7-9 to TRBJ1-2; 10 positions match TRBD1. After removal of 5 bases from V and 14 bases from J, the junction contained 5 bases not matched to a gene. The length of the CDR3 is 11 residues. CDR1 SEHNR and CDR2 FQNEAQ come from the germline V gene (reference sequence). The CDR3, as DNA: TGTGCCAGCAGCCTCGGGACAGGGGCAACCTTC. Amino acid sequence: CASSLGTGATF.

This clone was picked up a small number of times. The chain uses TRBV4-2 and TRBJ2-3; 9 bases match TRBD2. CDR3 length: 16 residues. The V and J ends lost 2 bases and 4 bases, in that order; junction bases with no gene match: 7. Germline CDR1 reads LGHNA; CDR2 reads YNFKEQ. CDR3 DNA sequence: TGTGCCAGCAGCCAACTAATAGCGGGAGATCCAGATACGCAGTATTTT. This gives the protein CASSQLIAGDPDTQYF.

There are a few counts of this clone. In nucleotides, the CDR3 is TGTGCCAGCAGCGTAGAAGTGGTAGCGGACTACAATGAGCAGTTCTTC. Its translation is CASSVEVVADYNEQFF. V and J are TRBV9 and TRBJ2-1; tentatively, D is TRBD2 (6 bases). The CDR3 is 16 residues long. CDR1 SGDLS and CDR2 YYNGEE come from the germline V gene. The V gene lost 0 bases and the J gene lost 3 bases, with 13 bases spanning the gap.

The chain joins TRBV19 to TRBJ2-1, with D possibly TRBD2 on 5 matching bases. Trimming cost V 9 bases and J 0 bases, with 9 bases left between them. There are 13 residues in the CDR3. Germline V CDR1 and CDR2: LNHDA, SQIVND (reference sequence). CDR3 DNA: TGTGCCAGCCAGCGGAGCTCCTACAATGAGCAGTTCTTC. This sequence encodes CASQRSSYNEQFF.

The chain links TRBV6-1 to TRBJ2-7; 8 nucleotides agree with TRBD2. Germline V lookup: CDR1 MNHNS, CDR2 SASEGT. This CDR3 has 15 amino acids. V dropped 5 bases and J dropped 2; count of bases not matched to a gene: 8. The CDR3 sequence: CASSSIAGTTYEQYF. The CDR3 DNA sequence: TGTGCCAGCAGTTCCATAGCGGGAACGACCTACGAGCAGTACTTC.

This clone has only a few counts. This chain uses TRBV7-2 with TRBJ2-1; the match to TRBD2 covers 15 bases. Trimming removed 3 bases from V and 7 bases from J; junction bases left unmatched: 4. The germline V gene has CDR1 SGHTA and CDR2 FQGNSA. CDR3 length: 16 residues. The CDR3 coding sequence is TGTGCCAGCAGCTTCACCGGGACTAGCGGGGGGAATGAGCAGTTCTTC. This translates into CASSFTGTSGGNEQFF.

The chain has TRBV2 and TRBJ2-1, with D possibly matching TRBD2 (7 bases). V gave up 8 bases and J gave up 0 bases, with 14 bases separating them. The CDR3 spans 15 residues. Germline assignment: CDR1 SNHLY and CDR2 FYNNEI. CDR3 loop: CASQAGQSSYNEQFF. CDR3 coding DNA: TGTGCCAGCCAAGCGGGACAAAGCTCCTACAATGAGCAGTTCTTC.

This clone has a handful of counts. CDR3 in amino acids: CASSLNPGLAGKETQYF. CDR3 bases: TGTGCCAGCAGCTTAAATCCCGGACTAGCGGGAAAAGAGACCCAGTACTTC. This chain connects TRBV7-3 to TRBJ2-5; 12 positions match TRBD2. CDR1 is SGHTA and CDR2 is FQGTGA in the germline V gene. V was clipped by 1 base and J by 3 bases; unmatched bases: 6. CDR3 length: 17 amino acids. Supplemented by reference TRBV7-3 and TRBJ2-5, the full variable domain reads GAGVSQTPSNKVTEKGKYVELRCDPISGHTALYWYRQSLGQGPEFLIYFQGTGAADDSGLPNDRFFAVRPEGSVSTLKIQRTERGDSAVYLCASSLNPGLAGKETQYFGPGTRLLVL.

This clone was observed a few times. The chain couples TRBV29-1 to TRBJ1-5, with TRBD1 as a possible D gene (6 bases). The germline V and J ends were trimmed by 5 bases and 0 bases, with 11 bases remaining between them. CDR1 and CDR2 (germline): SQVTM, ANQGSEA. This CDR3 contains 14 residues. This CDR3 is CSVSDRYSNQPQHF. The CDR3 DNA follows: TGCAGCGTTTCGGACAGATATAGCAATCAGCCCCAGCATTTT.

V is TRBV27 and J is TRBJ2-5; TRBD1 agrees at 10 bases. V trimming: 5 bases; J trimming: 7 bases; junction bases outside the gene matches: 13. The CDR3 covers 16 residues. CDR1 MNHEY and CDR2 SMNVEV come from the germline V gene (reference sequence). CDR3 loop: CASSRLGDRGKRTQYF. CDR3 coding DNA: TGTGCCAGCAGTCGGCTGGGGGACAGGGGAAAGCGGACCCAGTACTTC.

The rearrangement links TRBV7-9 to TRBJ2-3, with 7 bases aligning to TRBD2. Losses at the gene ends were 8 bases for V and 8 bases for J; bases not matched to a gene: 13. This CDR3 comprises 14 residues. Per the germline V gene, CDR1 is SEHNR and CDR2 is FQNEAQ (reference sequence). In nucleotides, the CDR3 is TGTGCCAGCTCCGGTCGGACTAGAATTGTTACGCAGTATTTT. It codes for CASSGRTRIVTQYF.

Regarding this clone: Other nucleotide sequences from this sample produce the same CDR3. This sequence joins TRBV30 and TRBJ1-2; D is possibly TRBD1 (5 bases). The length of the CDR3 is 11 residues. The V gene lost 0 bases and the J gene lost 8 bases, with 7 bases spanning the gap. Germline-derived CDR1 and CDR2 are GTSNPN and SVGIG (reference sequence). CDR3 amino acids: CAWSVRGGYTF. DNA of the CDR3: TGTGCCTGGAGTGTACGGGGGGGCTACACCTTC.

The table lists this clone with a few counts. The rearrangement links TRBV5-8 to TRBJ1-1; 8 bases line up with TRBD1. CDR1 and CDR2 (germline): SGHTS, YDEGEE. After removal of 4 bases from V and 5 bases from J, the junction contained 4 bases not matched to a gene. CDR3 length equals 13 residues. In nucleotides, the CDR3 is TGTGCCAGCAGCGGGAGACAGGGGACTGAAGCTTTCTTT. It encodes CASSGRQGTEAFF.

The chain links TRBV6-6 to TRBJ2-5, with 8 bases that match TRBD1. Germline V lookup: CDR1 MNHNY, CDR2 SVGAGI (reference sequence). This CDR3 is built from 14 residues. The V and J ends lost 4 bases and 5 bases, in that order; junction bases with no gene match: 6. CDR3 nucleotides: TGTGCCAGCAGTTGGACAGGGTCAGGGGAGACCCAGTACTTC. Translation gives CASSWTGSGETQYF.

This clone was seen many times. The genes are TRBV19 and TRBJ2-7; a possible D gene is TRBD2 (6 bases). Trimming removed 5 bases from V and 6 bases from J, with 17 bases in between. Germline values: CDR1 LNHDA, CDR2 SQIVND (reference sequence). This CDR3 has 14 amino acids. For the CDR3, the DNA is TGTGCCAGTAGTTCCCCCGGGGCAGCGGGCGAGCAGTACTTC. It translates to CASSSPGAAGEQYF.

This chain joins TRBV5-1 and TRBJ2-5; 8 bases align to TRBD2. Germline V gene lookup returns CDR1 SGHRS and CDR2 YFSETQ. After removal of 2 bases from V and 5 bases from J, the junction contained 8 bases not matched to a gene. There are 15 residues in the CDR3. The CDR3 here is CASSFSTGGRETQYF. As DNA, the CDR3 is TGCGCCAGCAGCTTTAGTACGGGAGGGAGGGAGACCCAGTACTTC.

The chain is built from TRBV15 and TRBJ1-1; unclear D gene. Germline CDR1 reads LNHNV; CDR2 reads YYDKDF (reference sequence). The CDR3 length is 17 residues. The ends were cut back, 8 bases at V and 2 bases at J, with 24 bases in the middle. The CDR3 here is CATGLHLGPRGNTEAFF. CDR3 sequence (DNA): TGTGCCACCGGACTCCACTTAGGGCCCCGTGGAAACACTGAAGCTTTCTTT.

The sample holds a few counts of this clone. V and J are TRBV18 and TRBJ1-2; TRBD1 matches at 9 bases. The trim removed 5 bases at V and 7 bases at J, leaving 8 bases unmatched. Germline loops: CDR1 KGHSH, CDR2 LQKENI. This CDR3 is built from 14 residues. The CDR3 loop reads CASSSRDREIGYTF. CDR3 DNA sequence: TGTGCCAGCTCATCCCGGGACAGGGAAATTGGCTACACCTTC.

In this sample, this clone turned up a few times. The V and J genes are TRBV12-5 and TRBJ2-1, with TRBD1 matching over 7 bases. This CDR3 contains 15 residues. V lost 4 bases and J lost 2; bases outside the gene matches: 5. Germline V CDR1 and CDR2: LGHNT, FRNRAP. As DNA, the CDR3 is TGTGCTAGTGGTTCGACAGGGATGACCTACAATGAGCAGTTCTTC. The encoded protein is CASGSTGMTYNEQFF.

This clone was observed a handful of times. The rearrangement links TRBV19 to TRBJ1-2, with 9 positions matching TRBD1. Looked up from germline, CDR1 is LNHDA and CDR2 is SQIVND (reference sequence). The CDR3 is 12 residues long. The V segment lost 5 bases and the J segment 5 bases; nucleotides outside the gene matches: 0. CDR3 amino acids: CASSGQGYGYTF. CDR3 sequence (DNA): TGTGCCAGTAGTGGACAGGGGTATGGCTACACCTTC.

The V gene is TRBV7-8, the J gene TRBJ2-1, with 14 bases lining up with TRBD2. V shed 5 bases and J 7 bases; nucleotides not matched to a gene: 10. From germline, CDR1 is SGHVS and CDR2 FQNEAQ. CDR3 size: 17 residues. CDR3 bases: TGTGCCAGCAGCCCGCCAGGACTAGCGGGAGGCGGGAATGAGCAGTTCTTC. This codes for CASSPPGLAGGGNEQFF.

This sequence joins TRBV30 and TRBJ2-3; a weak D match, TRBD2 (6 bases). CDR1 is GTSNPN and CDR2 is SVGIG in the germline V gene (reference sequence). The CDR3 is 12 residues long. V was clipped by 4 bases and J by 4 bases, with 9 bases between them. As DNA, the CDR3 is TGTGCCTGGATGTGGGGGGCAGATACGCAGTATTTT. This translates into CAWMWGADTQYF.

The chain has TRBV28 and TRBJ1-5; D ambiguous. V dropped 5 bases and J dropped 1 base, with 12 bases sitting between them. This CDR3 has 15 amino acids. Germline V gives CDR1 MDHEN, CDR2 SYDVKM. CDR3 region: CASSLPTWSNQPQHF. Here the CDR3 DNA reads TGTGCCAGCAGTCTCCCTACTTGGAGCAATCAGCCCCAGCATTTT.

This chain's CDR3 is CASSIGKWGLAGDSNEQFF. The CDR3 nucleotides read TGTGCCAGTAGTATAGGTAAATGGGGACTAGCGGGAGATAGCAATGAGCAGTTCTTC. The rearrangement links TRBV19 to TRBJ2-1; 14 nucleotides line up with TRBD2. Trimming cost V 1 base and J 6 bases; bases outside gene matches: 11. This CDR3 is built from 19 residues. Germline-derived CDR1 and CDR2 are LNHDA and SQIVND (reference sequence). Drawing the rest from reference TRBV19 and TRBJ2-1, the complete variable domain is DGGITQSPKYLFRKEGQNVTLSCEQNLNHDAMYWYRQDPGQGLRLIYYSQIVNDFQKGDIAEGYSVSREKKESFPLTVTSAQKNPTAFYLCASSIGKWGLAGDSNEQFFGPGTRLTVL.

There are a few counts of this clone. V usage is TRBV29-1 and J usage is TRBJ1-3; 9 nucleotides align to TRBD1. V dropped 5 bases and J dropped 3; count of bases not matched to a gene: 5. The CDR3 loop spans 14 amino acids. Germline V gene sequence: CDR1 SQVTM, CDR2 ANQGSEA. This CDR3 reads CSVKGQGFGNTIYF. CDR3 bases: TGCAGCGTTAAAGGACAGGGGTTTGGAAACACCATATATTTT.

This clone was counted between two and nine times. This CDR3 reads CASSLGFRTRLYNEQFF. The DNA for the CDR3 is TGTGCCAGCAGCTTAGGATTTAGGACTAGGCTATACAATGAGCAGTTCTTC. The genes are TRBV11-2 and TRBJ2-1; TRBD2 matches at 7 bases. Unmatched junction bases numbered 10, after V lost 1 base and J lost 4 bases. CDR3 length: 17 residues. Germline V gene sequence: CDR1 SGHAT, CDR2 FQNNGV.

The rearrangement uses TRBV27 and TRBJ1-1; 8 nucleotides line up with TRBD1. In germline, CDR1 is MNHEY, CDR2 SMNVEV (reference sequence). This CDR3 is built from 13 residues. J was trimmed by 5 bases and V by 6 bases; bases with no gene match: 5. The CDR3 region has the DNA TGTGCCAGCAGCTCGACAGGGGATACTGAAGCTTTCTTT. This gives the protein CASSSTGDTEAFF.